This TCR beta chain came from a study of shared clonotypes between healthy human individuals. On the study more broadly: A few men and a couple of women, aged 18 to 49, were donors.

Study-wide results and caveats: Sequencing depth was predicted to influence how clonotypes are shared among donors.

Naive CD8 cells lacked CD45RO and underwent positive selection for CCR7, leaving out terminally differentiated effector memory CD45RA+ cells. Every one of the donors was a Caucasian adult that lived in Nashville, Tennessee. V was clipped by 10 bases and J by 6 bases; unmatched bases: 10. Germline V gene sequence: CDR1 LNHDA, CDR2 SQIVND (reference sequence). The CDR3 extends over 13 amino acids. The protocol was immunoSEQ multiplex PCR, while the TCRdb copy is restricted to in-frame clones and leaves out a portion. The repertoire holds about 2 million clones, with about 95% as singletons. To note about this clone: Its cognate antigen is unknown.

Material for sequencing was naive CD8+ T cells sorted from blood. The receptor was isolated from a man younger than 35 in good health. The V and J genes are TRBV19 and TRBJ1-1, with 8 bases aligning to TRBD1. The CDR3 coding sequence is TGTGCCACCCCGGACCCGACAGGGGCTGAAGCTTTCTTT. The encoded protein is CATPDPTGAEAFF.